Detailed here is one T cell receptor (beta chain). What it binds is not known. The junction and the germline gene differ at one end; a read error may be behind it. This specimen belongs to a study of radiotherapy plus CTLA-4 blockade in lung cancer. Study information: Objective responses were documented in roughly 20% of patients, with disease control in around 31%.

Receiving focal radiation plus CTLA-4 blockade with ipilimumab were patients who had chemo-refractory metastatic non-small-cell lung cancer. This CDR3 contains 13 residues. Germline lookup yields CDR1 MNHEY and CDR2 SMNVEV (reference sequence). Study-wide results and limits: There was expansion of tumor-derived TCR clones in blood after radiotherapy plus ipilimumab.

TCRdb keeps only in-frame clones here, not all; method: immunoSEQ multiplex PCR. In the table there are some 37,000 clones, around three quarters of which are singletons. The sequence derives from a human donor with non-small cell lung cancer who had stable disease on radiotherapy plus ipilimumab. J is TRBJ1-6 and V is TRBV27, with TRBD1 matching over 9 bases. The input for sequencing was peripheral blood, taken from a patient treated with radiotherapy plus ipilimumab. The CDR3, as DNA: TGTGCCAGCAGTTTATCGATGGGGGACAGGGAAACCTTT. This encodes CASSLSMGDRETF.